This is a list of T cell receptor beta chains from one sample in a study of technical replicates of blood from a few donors. Assay: immunoSEQ multiplex PCR; the TCRdb copy retains only in-frame clones and omits some. The data show some 71,000 clones, with approximately 97% seen just once and around 0.18% held by the top ten. The specimen sequenced was T cells isolated from PBMCs. The receptors derive from a human donor in good health. Both conserved end residues are part of each CDR3. A D gene is named only where the DNA matches it firmly.

v_gene	j_gene	d_gene	CDR3aa	CDR3nt
TRBV20-1	TRBJ2-3	.	CSARVAGQYF	TGCAGTGCTAGGGTCGCGGGGCAGTATTTT
TRBV5-1	TRBJ1-1	.	CASKGSAEAFF	TGCGCCAGCAAGGGGTCGGCTGAAGCTTTCTTT
TRBV4-1	TRBJ2-7	.	CASSPIRDKKPYEQYF	TGCGCCAGCAGCCCAATCCGGGACAAGAAACCCTACGAGCAGTACTTC
TRBV7-8	TRBJ1-5	.	CASSPYYRSLRSNQPQHF	TGTGCCAGCAGCCCCTATTACAGGTCCTTGCGAAGCAATCAGCCCCAGCATTTT
TRBV11-3	TRBJ1-1	.	CASSLRGANTEAFF	TGTGCCAGCAGCTTGCGGGGGGCGAACACTGAAGCTTTCTTT
TRBV29-1	TRBJ2-7	TRBD2	CSVEGISGGVSYEQYF	TGCAGCGTTGAAGGCATAAGCGGGGGGGTCTCCTACGAGCAGTACTTC
TRBV2	TRBJ2-7	TRBD2	CASTRRTGMSGSIIYEQYF	TGTGCCAGCACCCGACGCACAGGGATGAGCGGGAGTATTATCTACGAGCAGTACTTC
TRBV6-1	TRBJ2-7	TRBD2	CASSLAGAYEQYF	TGTGCCAGCAGTCTAGCGGGGGCCTACGAGCAGTACTTC
TRBV4-1	TRBJ2-7	TRBD2	CASSITGTSSHEQYF	TGCGCCAGCAGCATTACCGGGACTAGTAGCCACGAGCAGTACTTC
TRBV7-9	TRBJ2-1	TRBD1	CASSPIQGASSYNEQFF	TGTGCCAGCAGCCCGATACAGGGGGCGAGCTCCTACAATGAGCAGTTCTTC
TRBV27	TRBJ2-3	TRBD2	CARDGWHRGRGTDTQYF	TGTGCCCGCGACGGGTGGCATCGCGGGAGGGGCACAGATACGCAGTATTTT
TRBV14	TRBJ1-1	TRBD1	CASSQGQGLNTEAFF	TGTGCCAGCAGCCAAGGACAGGGCCTAAACACTGAAGCTTTCTTT
TRBV9	TRBJ1-2	.	CASSVGTANYGYTF	TGTGCCAGCAGCGTAGGTACAGCTAACTATGGCTACACCTTC
TRBV7-9	TRBJ2-3	.	CASSLHGGDTQYF	TGTGCCAGCAGTCTCCATGGGGGGGATACGCAGTATTTT
TRBV10-1	TRBJ1-3	.	CASRGDGISGNTIYF	TGCGCCAGCAGGGGAGACGGTATCTCTGGAAACACCATATATTTT
TRBV7-9	TRBJ1-5	.	CASSLGRTDSNQPQHF	TGTGCCAGCAGCTTAGGAAGGACAGATAGCAATCAGCCCCAGCATTTT
TRBV19	TRBJ1-2	TRBD1	CASIQGGSGYTF	TGTGCCAGTATCCAGGGGGGATCTGGCTACACCTTC